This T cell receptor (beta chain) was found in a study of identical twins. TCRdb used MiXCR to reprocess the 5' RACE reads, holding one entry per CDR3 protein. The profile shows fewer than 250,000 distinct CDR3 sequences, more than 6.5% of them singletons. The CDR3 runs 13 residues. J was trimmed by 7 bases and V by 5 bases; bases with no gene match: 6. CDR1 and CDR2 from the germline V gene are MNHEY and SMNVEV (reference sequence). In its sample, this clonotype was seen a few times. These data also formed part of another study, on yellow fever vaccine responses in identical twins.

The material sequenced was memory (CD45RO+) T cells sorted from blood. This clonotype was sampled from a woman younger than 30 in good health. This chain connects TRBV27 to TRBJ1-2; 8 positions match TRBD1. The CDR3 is CASSPTGVSGYTF. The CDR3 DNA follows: TGTGCCAGCAGTCCGACAGGGGTTTCTGGCTACACCTTC.